This note documents a single TCR beta chain sequence. Its antigen is unidentified. The CDR3 has 14 amino acids. The germline V and J ends were trimmed by 3 bases and 6 bases, with 16 bases remaining between them. The germline CDR1 and CDR2 sequences are DFQATT and SNEGSKA (reference sequence). The record originates from a study of response to subunit inactivated influenza vaccine. Study results and limitations: Authors suggested each seasonal flu vaccination may recruit only limited numbers of new T cells.

TCRdb independently ran MiXCR on the RT-PCR reads; one entry per CDR3 protein. This repertoire shows 450,000 to 550,000 distinct CDR3 sequences, around 25% found once; its top ten account for 1.9%. The starting material was CD4+ T cells sorted from PBMCs, obtained more than 4 days after vaccination. The chain uses TRBV20-1 and TRBJ2-3; D gene ambiguous. The receptor was isolated from a man over 45 who received an inactivated influenza vaccine. The CDR3, as DNA: TGCAGTGCTAGTCCAGACTCGCTTGGGGATACGCAGTATTTT. Translation gives CSASPDSLGDTQYF.